This T cell receptor (beta chain) was sequenced in a study of CD8 T cells in Susac syndrome (dated by TCRdb to between 2018 and 2021). Study-wide context: Of the Susac syndrome patients who were sequenced, more than five had clinically active disease and roughly eight were in clinical remission. The study used repertoire sequencing to test whether antigen drove CD8+ T cell activation and differentiation in Susac syndrome. Clonality of the CD8+ T cell repertoire was compared between about a dozen healthy donors, approximately 14 Susac syndrome patients and roughly 15 multiple sclerosis patients. At blood withdrawal, Susac syndrome patients were therapy-naive, treated with corticosteroids (with IVIg additionally given to some), or treated with IVIg alone.

Concerning this clonotype: Its antigen target is currently unknown. The sample holds no much larger clone one base away, and base qualities are not on file.

RNA was extracted with the RNeasy kit and 0.5 to 1 ug was reverse transcribed using random hexamers. The immunoSEQ multiplex PCR assay, which covers 54 Vbeta and 13 Jbeta segments, was used to amplify TCR beta CDR3 regions. PCR amplification bias was corrected by using a synthetic template baseline for primer optimization and computational correction. The study's processing was this. Reads were assigned to V, D and J genes according to IMGT and analyzed in immunoSEQ Analyzer, with only productive sequences retained. To calculate clonality, Shannon entropy was normalized by log2 of the number of productive unique sequences and then subtracted from one. Public and private clones were assessed among the 100 most prevalent clones of each patient and control. Susac-specific clones were defined as absent from healthy and MS cohorts, 850 to 1,300 published viral clones and other ImmuneACCESS disease sequences. The public reads were run again by TCRdb, first through fastp at Q25 and then through MiXCR, and only productive beta chains were kept. Rows merge per CDR3 protein into single entries with the most common DNA and genes. The V and J calls come from TCRdb's annotation, not from the publication. For this sample there are around 150,000 distinct CDR3 sequences; approximately 95% appear just once. Clones ranked in the top ten supply about 0.18% of the sample.

The investigation overall reported the following: Clonal expansion was observed in Susac syndrome CD8+ repertoires, with the highest expansion in CD8+ TEMRA cells and greater expansion in clinically active than in remitting patients. Looking at Susac-specific public clones, the researchers identified 15 to 20 in the total CD8+ repertoire and a few in the CD8+ TEMRA repertoire. The TCR sequencing and HLA analysis was acknowledged to have included a relatively small number of individuals.

High-throughput TCR beta sequencing profiled peripheral blood CD8+ and CD4+ T cells from healthy donors, Susac syndrome patients and multiple sclerosis patients. Recently defined diagnostic criteria for definite or probable disease were met by the Susac syndrome patients. Bulk CD8+ and CD4+ T cells were purified magnetically by negative isolation, whereas CD8+ TEMRA cells were enriched by FACS. Blood was drawn into EDTA tubes, processed within 24 hours, and PBMCs were isolated by density gradient centrifugation. PBMCs intended for TCR sequencing were frozen in liquid nitrogen and were later thawed in a 37 degrees C water bath. A purity of at least 90% was achieved for sorted or isolated CD4+, CD8+ and CD8+ TEMRA cells. Measured from the cysteine to the phenylalanine, the CDR3 is 12 residues long. Kept here is only the CDR3 DNA, which spans 36 bases and is read in frame from base 1. CDR1 SQVTM and CDR2 ANQGSEA were looked up in the germline V gene. V drops 4 bases and J drops 4 bases, leaving 8 bases in between.

Recombination linked TRBV29-1 to TRBJ2-1; the best D guess is TRBD2, with 5 bases matching. The TCR comes from a human donor with Susac syndrome. The sequencing input was CD8+ T cells from PBMCs. The CDR3 region reads CSVGPGYNEQFF. The DNA sequence is given as TGCAGCGTTGGGCCGGGGTACAATGAGCAGTTCTTC.